A single T cell receptor (beta chain) is shown here with its context. Its target is not known. Other nucleotide sequences from this sample produce the same CDR3. The CDR3 loop spans 13 amino acids. The trim removed 4 bases at V and 4 bases at J, leaving 0 bases unmatched. CDR1 is SQVTM, CDR2 ANQGSEA, per germline. This record belongs to a study of shared clonotypes between healthy human individuals. Deep was the level used in running the assay. Investigators spread the genomic DNA of each subset evenly over several immunoSEQ plates. Repertoires were generated with immunoSEQ multiplex PCR, while TCRdb's copy carries only in-frame clones and drops some. Of 1,500,000 or so clones detected, 98% appear once; the ten largest clones hold about 0.34%. Points from the study as a whole: Clonotypes shared by all four sorted-subset donors had higher generation probabilities than non-shared clonotypes. The low donor count limited represented genetic and exposure-history diversity.

Sequencing was carried out using naive CD4+ T cells sorted from blood. Indicated subset: CD45RA+ positively selected. This chain links TRBV29-1 with TRBJ2-1; TRBD2 matches at 11 bases. This receptor was obtained from a young man in good health. The CDR3 nucleotides are TGCAGCGTTGGACTAGCGGGATACAATGAGCAGTTCTTC. Translation: CSVGLAGYNEQFF.